This T cell receptor beta chain was documented in a study of regulatory T cells in long-lasting Graves disease. With iRepertoire HTBI primers and Arm-PCR of CDR3 regions, TCR beta libraries were built. Via MiXCR, TCRdb re-called the multiplex PCR reads, giving one row per CDR3 protein. The table has more than 450,000 distinct CDR3 sequences, roughly 16% seen once. Time point in this sample: newly diagnosed GD, antithyroid drugs for less than 3 months. Extracted PBMC RNA gave rise to the TCR library. The CDR3 has 15 amino acids. V was clipped by 0 bases and J by 3 bases, with 14 bases between them. Germline loops: CDR1 GTSNPN, CDR2 SVGIG (reference sequence). A note on this clonotype: The antigen is unknown. A read error is possible here, since a much larger clone lies one base away.

Regarding the study as a whole: Those with persistent Graves' had less TCR diversity than newly diagnosed patients. Persistent disease preferred TRBV28, TRBJ1-2 and TRBJ2-5.

These data are also associated with another study on T cells in Graves' hyperthyroidism and ophthalmopathy. As reported in that work: It was considered stable Graves' hyperthyroidism when ophthalmopathy did not progress within 18 months. Primed by the HTBI set, a first-round RT-PCR was run on the TCR CDR3.

This chain links TRBV30 with TRBJ1-2; D uncertain. The clonotype was recovered from a man between 40 and 49 years old with Graves disease. The sample consisted of peripheral blood mononuclear cells (PBMCs), taken at new diagnosis, from a patient treated with antithyroid drugs. The CDR3: CAWSVFGRADYGYTF. For the CDR3, the DNA is TGTGCCTGGAGTGTATTCGGGAGGGCTGACTATGGCTACACCTTC.